Sequencing of this TCR beta chain was carried out in a study of Graves' ophthalmopathy and Graves' hyperthyroidism. Study-level points and caveats: Most thyroid clonotypes with frequency above 0.001 were detected in blood too. Ophthalmopathy cases were distinguished from stable hyperthyroidism by a 13-signature model, reaching about 91% sensitivity and about 80% specificity.

Amplified TCR beta CDR3 regions were obtained using RNA transcripts as template. The first round was an RT-PCR with HTBI primers, and the second round was a multiplex PCR. TCRdb re-derived calls from the multiplex PCR reads in MiXCR, one entry per CDR3 protein. The sample has about 700,000 distinct CDR3 sequences, 40% seen once; the top ten hold 44%. The CDR3 has 13 residues. Germline lookup yields CDR1 SNHLY and CDR2 FYNNEI. Trimming removed 11 bases at V and 0 bases at J, with 11 bases between. Presentation of ophthalmopathy in the donors involved moderate-to-severe activity, CAS ≥3, NOSPECS ≥4 and a duration under 3 months. The diagnosis combined clinical symptoms, thyroxine, TRAb, thyroid ultrasound and orbital computed tomography scans. Points on this clonotype: What it recognizes is unknown.

Sequenced sample: peripheral blood. V is TRBV2 and J is TRBJ1-3, with D possibly matching TRBD1 (5 bases). The source of this sequence is an adult man with Graves' ophthalmopathy. Here the CDR3 DNA reads TGTGCCCCGGGACTTAACTCTGGAAACACCATATATTTT. Translating it yields CAPGLNSGNTIYF.